This entry features one TCR beta chain sequence. What it recognizes is unknown. Sequencing used immunoSEQ multiplex PCR; TCRdb keeps in-frame clones, though not all of them. The table has tens of thousands of clones, 90% seen once. V was cut by 6 bases and J by 1 base, with 7 bases left in between. The CDR3 covers 14 residues. In germline, CDR1 is MNHEY, CDR2 SVGAGI. The data stem from a study of T cell clones after liver transplantation. Overall study: Post-transplant blood was tracked for graft-donor-reactive T cell clones identified in a pre-transplant mixed lymphocyte reaction. Tolerant meant at least one year fully off immunosuppression without liver enzymes above twice normal. Timepoints were pre-transplant, pre-withdrawal, and after withdrawal was completed or failed.

The study's findings and limits: Migration into the graft, not deletion, may explain lost graft donor-reactive T cells.

The receptor was derived from a human donor who received a liver transplant. The sample consisted of CD4+ T cells from blood, taken before liver transplant. J is TRBJ2-6 and V is TRBV6-5; D not resolved. The CDR3 reads CASRSQSGANVLTF. CDR3 DNA sequence: TGTGCCAGCAGGTCACAGTCTGGGGCCAACGTCCTGACTTTC.